These T cell receptor beta chains were read from a single sample in a study of cytomegalovirus exposure and HLA in healthy donors. Clones were sequenced by immunoSEQ multiplex PCR, and TCRdb holds only the in-frame ones, with some missing. The table shows 200,000 to 250,000 clones, with around nine tenths occurring only once. Sequenced sample: PBMCs. Source of these receptors: a woman younger than 35 in good health and CMV-seronegative. CDR3s include the opening cysteine and the closing phenylalanine or tryptophan. Each record gives: D gene, J gene, clone size, V gene, CDR3 protein, CDR3 DNA. A D gene is named only where the DNA matches it firmly. Clone size is given for some rows only: seen once, a few or many times, or a class if the clone is expanded.

d_gene: NA
j_gene: TRBJ1-1
abundance: once
v_gene: TRBV12-5
CDR3aa: CASGLDRSYPF
CDR3nt: TGTGCTAGTGGTTTGGACAGGTCTTATCCCTTT

d_gene: TRBD1
j_gene: TRBJ1-1
abundance: NA
v_gene: TRBV6-1
CDR3aa: CASDRSQGQTEAFF
CDR3nt: TGTGCCAGCGACCGATCTCAGGGACAGACTGAAGCTTTCTTT

d_gene: NA
j_gene: TRBJ2-5
abundance: NA
v_gene: TRBV14
CDR3aa: CASSQGLWAGETQYF
CDR3nt: TGTGCCAGCAGCCAAGGCCTCTGGGCGGGGGAGACCCAGTACTTC

d_gene: TRBD1
j_gene: TRBJ2-7
abundance: NA
v_gene: TRBV5-8
CDR3aa: CASAWDRGSGEQYF
CDR3nt: TGTGCCAGCGCATGGGACAGGGGGTCCGGCGAGCAGTACTTC

d_gene: TRBD1
j_gene: TRBJ1-4
abundance: once
v_gene: TRBV2
CDR3aa: CASRDRAEKLFF
CDR3nt: TGTGCCAGCAGAGACAGGGCAGAAAAACTGTTTTTT

d_gene: NA
j_gene: TRBJ2-3
abundance: NA
v_gene: TRBV27
CDR3aa: CASSLSRADTQYF
CDR3nt: TGTGCCAGCAGTTTATCTCGGGCAGATACGCAGTATTTT

d_gene: NA
j_gene: TRBJ2-4
abundance: NA
v_gene: TRBV7-2
CDR3aa: CASSLGGAGNIQYF
CDR3nt: TGTGCCAGCAGCTTAGGCGGGGCCGGGAACATTCAGTACTTC

d_gene: TRBD1
j_gene: TRBJ2-7
abundance: NA
v_gene: TRBV25-1
CDR3aa: CASSAGTGGPYEQYF
CDR3nt: TGTGCCAGCAGTGCAGGGACAGGGGGCCCCTACGAGCAGTACTTC

d_gene: NA
j_gene: TRBJ1-1
abundance: NA
v_gene: TRBV27
CDR3aa: CASSRADRRLPEAFF
CDR3nt: TGTGCCAGCAGCCGTGCCGACAGACGGCTCCCGGAAGCTTTCTTT

d_gene: TRBD1
j_gene: TRBJ1-3
abundance: NA
v_gene: TRBV2
CDR3aa: CASRDFRGNSGNTIYF
CDR3nt: TGTGCCAGCAGGGATTTCAGGGGGAACTCTGGAAACACCATATATTTT

d_gene: TRBD1
j_gene: TRBJ1-1
abundance: NA
v_gene: TRBV18
CDR3aa: CASSRDRLNTEAFF
CDR3nt: TGTGCCAGCTCAAGGGACAGACTGAACACTGAAGCTTTCTTT

d_gene: NA
j_gene: TRBJ2-7
abundance: NA
v_gene: TRBV5-1
CDR3aa: CASSLDARVYEQYF
CDR3nt: TGCGCCAGCAGCTTGGATGCCAGGGTCTACGAGCAGTACTTC

d_gene: NA
j_gene: TRBJ1-4
abundance: NA
v_gene: TRBV29-1
CDR3aa: CSVKGSGDEKLFF
CDR3nt: TGCAGCGTTAAGGGGTCGGGTGATGAAAAACTGTTTTTT

d_gene: NA
j_gene: TRBJ1-1
abundance: NA
v_gene: TRBV15
CDR3aa: CATSRELLPYTEAFF
CDR3nt: TGTGCCACCAGCAGAGAACTGCTCCCCTACACTGAAGCTTTCTTT

d_gene: NA
j_gene: TRBJ1-1
abundance: NA
v_gene: TRBV7-6
CDR3aa: CASSLTGNTEAFF
CDR3nt: TGTGCCAGCAGCCTTACAGGGAACACTGAAGCTTTCTTT

d_gene: TRBD2
j_gene: TRBJ2-7
abundance: NA
v_gene: TRBV11-2
CDR3aa: CASSLRGGGGYEQYF
CDR3nt: TGTGCCAGCAGCTTGAGAGGCGGCGGGGGATACGAGCAGTACTTC

d_gene: NA
j_gene: TRBJ2-7
abundance: NA
v_gene: TRBV7-9
CDR3aa: CASSSEKGVKDYEQYF
CDR3nt: TGTGCCAGCAGCTCAGAGAAAGGGGTTAAAGACTACGAGCAGTACTTC

d_gene: TRBD1
j_gene: TRBJ1-5
abundance: NA
v_gene: TRBV15
CDR3aa: CATGPDRGSNQPQHF
CDR3nt: TGTGCCACCGGTCCGGACAGGGGAAGCAATCAGCCCCAGCATTTT

d_gene: TRBD2
j_gene: TRBJ2-1
abundance: NA
v_gene: TRBV7-3
CDR3aa: CASSMTSGTYEQFF
CDR3nt: TGTGCCAGCAGCATGACTAGCGGGACGTATGAGCAGTTCTTC

d_gene: TRBD1
j_gene: TRBJ2-1
abundance: few
v_gene: TRBV2
CDR3aa: CASSPRDRGGNEQFF
CDR3nt: TGTGCCAGCAGTCCCCGGGACAGGGGAGGGAATGAGCAGTTCTTC

d_gene: TRBD1
j_gene: TRBJ2-5
abundance: NA
v_gene: TRBV11-2
CDR3aa: CASSSAGTGGRTQYF
CDR3nt: TGTGCCAGCAGCTCCGCCGGGACAGGGGGGAGGACCCAGTACTTC

d_gene: NA
j_gene: TRBJ2-7
abundance: few
v_gene: TRBV6-5
CDR3aa: CASSYSRAGFRYEQYF
CDR3nt: TGTGCCAGCAGTTACTCCCGGGCAGGGTTTCGCTACGAGCAGTACTTC

d_gene: NA
j_gene: TRBJ2-2
abundance: NA
v_gene: TRBV5-1
CDR3aa: CASSLVGGGATGELLF
CDR3nt: NA

d_gene: TRBD2
j_gene: TRBJ2-3
abundance: NA
v_gene: TRBV9
CDR3aa: CASSVAEGGRLAGGPPTDTQYF
CDR3nt: TGTGCCAGCAGCGTAGCGGAAGGGGGCCGACTAGCGGGGGGCCCACCCACAGATACGCAGTATTTT

d_gene: TRBD2
j_gene: TRBJ2-7
abundance: NA
v_gene: TRBV5-6
CDR3aa: CASSAGRLAGLTYEQYF
CDR3nt: TGTGCCAGCAGCGCGGGTAGACTAGCGGGACTTACCTACGAGCAGTACTTC

d_gene: TRBD1
j_gene: TRBJ2-7
abundance: NA
v_gene: TRBV4-3
CDR3aa: CASSQVGQGAAYEQYF
CDR3nt: TGCGCCAGCAGCCAAGTTGGACAGGGGGCAGCGTACGAGCAGTACTTC

d_gene: TRBD1
j_gene: TRBJ2-5
abundance: NA
v_gene: TRBV5-1
CDR3aa: CASSFSGGGETQYF
CDR3nt: TGCGCCAGCAGCTTTTCAGGGGGCGGTGAGACCCAGTACTTC

d_gene: NA
j_gene: TRBJ2-2
abundance: NA
v_gene: TRBV30
CDR3aa: CAWSVLGAGTGELFF
CDR3nt: TGTGCCTGGAGTGTACTCGGAGCGGGCACCGGGGAGCTGTTTTTT

d_gene: NA
j_gene: TRBJ2-7
abundance: NA
v_gene: TRBV5-1
CDR3aa: CASSLAPYEQYF
CDR3nt: TGCGCCAGCAGCTTGGCTCCCTACGAGCAGTACTTC

d_gene: NA
j_gene: TRBJ1-2
abundance: NA
v_gene: TRBV5-1
CDR3aa: CASSLTQGVANYGYTF
CDR3nt: TGCGCCAGCAGCCTAACCCAAGGGGTAGCTAACTATGGCTACACCTTC

d_gene: TRBD2
j_gene: TRBJ2-1
abundance: once
v_gene: TRBV5-4
CDR3aa: CASSVYLAGSNEQFF
CDR3nt: TGTGCCAGCAGCGTCTATCTAGCGGGGTCCAATGAGCAGTTCTTC

d_gene: NA
j_gene: TRBJ2-3
abundance: NA
v_gene: TRBV7-3
CDR3aa: CASSLSPSLDTQYF
CDR3nt: TGTGCCAGCAGCTTATCTCCGAGCTTGGATACGCAGTATTTT

d_gene: NA
j_gene: TRBJ2-7
abundance: NA
v_gene: TRBV7-6
CDR3aa: CASSSGTSTYEQYF
CDR3nt: TGTGCCAGCAGCTCTGGGACAAGTACCTACGAGCAGTACTTC

d_gene: NA
j_gene: TRBJ2-7
abundance: NA
v_gene: TRBV6-4
CDR3aa: CASSWGIRGTYEQYF
CDR3nt: TGTGCCAGCTCATGGGGAATCAGGGGAACCTACGAGCAGTACTTC

d_gene: TRBD2
j_gene: TRBJ2-1
abundance: NA
v_gene: TRBV7-8
CDR3aa: CASSLAGAGIISEQFF
CDR3nt: TGTGCCAGCAGCTTAGCGGGAGCGGGGATTATCAGTGAGCAGTTCTTC